This TCR beta chain was documented in a study of T cell repertoires in cytomegalovirus infection. Each CDR3 protein is one row after TCRdb ran MiXCR on the reads. In the table there are around 570,000 distinct CDR3 sequences, around two fifths of which are singletons. Germline CDR1 and CDR2: MDHEN and SYDVKM. The V gene lost 3 bases and the J gene lost 2 bases, with 18 bases spanning the gap. There are 17 residues in the CDR3. In its sample, this clonotype was seen many times. The antigen is not known. Regarding the study as a whole: Summed frequency of shared TCR beta families picked out CMV carriers who also had the relevant HLA.

This TCR came from a human donor in good health (CMV status not recorded). Some clones in this sample may be carry-over from other donors' samples. Sequences were derived from cultured PBMCs, sampled from culture after CMV antigen stimulation. The chain is built from TRBV28 and TRBJ2-3; D is perhaps TRBD1 (5 bases). CDR3 region: CASSLEWLGLTTDTQYF. CDR3 sequence (DNA): TGTGCCAGCAGTTTGGAATGGTTGGGGCTAACCACAGATACGCAGTATTTT.